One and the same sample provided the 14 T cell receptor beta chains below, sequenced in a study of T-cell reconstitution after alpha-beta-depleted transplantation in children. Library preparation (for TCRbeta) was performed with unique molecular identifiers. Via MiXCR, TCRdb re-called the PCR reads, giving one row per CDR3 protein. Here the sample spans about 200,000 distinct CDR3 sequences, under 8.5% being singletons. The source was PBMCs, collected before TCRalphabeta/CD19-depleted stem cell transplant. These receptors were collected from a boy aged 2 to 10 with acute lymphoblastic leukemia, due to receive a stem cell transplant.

The CDR3: CASSLAVAPGETQYF. The CDR3 DNA reads TGTGCCAGCAGCTTAGCTGTAGCCCCGGGGGAGACCCAGTACTTC. The chain joins TRBV7-2 to TRBJ2-5, with D perhaps TRBD2 (5 bases). The CDR3 contains 15 residues. Trimming removed 0 bases at V and 5 bases at J, with 13 bases between. Germline V gene lookup returns CDR1 SGHTA and CDR2 FQGNSA. Variable domain in full (rest from reference TRBV7-2 and TRBJ2-5): GAGVSQSPSNKVTEKGKDVELRCDPISGHTALYWYRQSLGQGLEFLIYFQGNSAPDKSGLPSDRFSAERTGGSVSTLTIQRTQQEDSAVYLCASSLAVAPGETQYFGPGTRLLVL.

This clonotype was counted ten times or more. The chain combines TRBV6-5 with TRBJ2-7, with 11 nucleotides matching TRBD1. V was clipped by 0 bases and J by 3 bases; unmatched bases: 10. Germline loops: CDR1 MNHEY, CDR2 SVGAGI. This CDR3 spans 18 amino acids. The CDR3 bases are TGTGCCAGCAGTTACTCGAATTCTAAGGACAGGGGGCTCTACGAGCAGTACTTC. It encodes CASSYSNSKDRGLYEQYF.

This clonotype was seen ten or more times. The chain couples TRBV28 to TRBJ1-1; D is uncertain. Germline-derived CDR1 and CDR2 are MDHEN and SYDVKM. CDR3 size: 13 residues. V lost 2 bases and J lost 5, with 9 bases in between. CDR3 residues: CASSLVGGTEAFF. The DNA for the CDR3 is TGTGCCAGCAGTTTAGTAGGTGGGACTGAAGCTTTCTTT.

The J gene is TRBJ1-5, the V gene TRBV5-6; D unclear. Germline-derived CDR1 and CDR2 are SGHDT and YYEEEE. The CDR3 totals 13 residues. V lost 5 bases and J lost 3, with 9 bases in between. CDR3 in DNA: TGTGCCAGCAGTGCGAGGTTCAATCAGCCCCAGCATTTT. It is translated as CASSARFNQPQHF.

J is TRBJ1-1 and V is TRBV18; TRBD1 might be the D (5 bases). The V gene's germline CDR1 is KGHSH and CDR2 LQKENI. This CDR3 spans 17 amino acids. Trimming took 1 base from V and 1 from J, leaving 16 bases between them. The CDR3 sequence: CASSPRVSTRGNTEAFF. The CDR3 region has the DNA TGTGCCAGCTCACCACGGGTCTCAACAAGGGGGAACACTGAAGCTTTCTTT.

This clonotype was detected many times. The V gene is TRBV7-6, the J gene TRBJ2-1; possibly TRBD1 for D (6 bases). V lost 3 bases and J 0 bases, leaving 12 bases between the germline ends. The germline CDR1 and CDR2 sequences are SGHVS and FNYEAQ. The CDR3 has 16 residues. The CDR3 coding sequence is TGTGCCAGCAGCTTCCGGACAGCCAGCTCCTACAATGAGCAGTTCTTC. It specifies CASSFRTASSYNEQFF. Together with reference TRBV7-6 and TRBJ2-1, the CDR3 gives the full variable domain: GAGVSQSPRYKVTKRGQDVALRCDPISGHVSLYWYRQALGQGPEFLTYFNYEAQQDKSGLPNDRFSAERPEGSISTLTIQRTEQRDSAMYRCASSFRTASSYNEQFFGPGTRLTVL.

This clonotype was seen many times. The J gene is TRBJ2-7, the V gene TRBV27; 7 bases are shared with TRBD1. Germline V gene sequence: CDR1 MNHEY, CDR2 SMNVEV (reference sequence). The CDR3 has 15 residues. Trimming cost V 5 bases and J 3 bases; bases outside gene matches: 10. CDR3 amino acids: CASSIDRVGVYEQYF. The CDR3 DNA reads TGTGCCAGCAGTATCGACAGGGTTGGCGTCTACGAGCAGTACTTC.

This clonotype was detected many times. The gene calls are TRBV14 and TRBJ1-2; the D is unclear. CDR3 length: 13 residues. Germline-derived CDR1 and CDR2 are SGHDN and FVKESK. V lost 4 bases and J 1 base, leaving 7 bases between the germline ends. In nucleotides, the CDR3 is TGTGCCAGCAGCCCCGGAGGTAACTATGGCTACACCTTC. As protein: CASSPGGNYGYTF.

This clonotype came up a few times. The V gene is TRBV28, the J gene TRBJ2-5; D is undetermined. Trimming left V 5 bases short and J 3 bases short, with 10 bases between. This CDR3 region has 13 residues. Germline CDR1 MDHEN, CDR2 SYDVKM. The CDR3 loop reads CASSGPVKETQYF. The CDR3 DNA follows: TGTGCCAGCAGTGGTCCGGTGAAAGAGACCCAGTACTTC.

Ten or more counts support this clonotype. In DNA form, the CDR3 reads TGCAGCGTTGCGGACCGCTCGCAGTATTTT. It is translated as CSVADRSQYF. This chain joins TRBV29-1 and TRBJ2-3; D ambiguous. Germline CDR1 is SQVTM and CDR2 is ANQGSEA. V lost 4 bases and J lost 10, with 9 bases in between. This CDR3 region has 10 residues.

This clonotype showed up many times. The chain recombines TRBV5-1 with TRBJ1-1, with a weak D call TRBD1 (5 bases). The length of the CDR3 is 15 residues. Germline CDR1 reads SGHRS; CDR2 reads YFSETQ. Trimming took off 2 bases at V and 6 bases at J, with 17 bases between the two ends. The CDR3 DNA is TGCGCCAGCAGCTTTCGAGGAGGGTTCAGGGCTGAAGCTTTCTTT. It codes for CASSFRGGFRAEAFF.

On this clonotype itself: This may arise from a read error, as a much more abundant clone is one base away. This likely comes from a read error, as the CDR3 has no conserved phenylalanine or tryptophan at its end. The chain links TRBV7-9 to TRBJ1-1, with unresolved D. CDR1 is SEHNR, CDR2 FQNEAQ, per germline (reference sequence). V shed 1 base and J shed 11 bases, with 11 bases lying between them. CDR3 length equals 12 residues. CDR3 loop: CASSLGVPMAFC. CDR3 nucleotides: TGTGCCAGCAGCTTAGGGGTACCCATGGCTTTCTGT.

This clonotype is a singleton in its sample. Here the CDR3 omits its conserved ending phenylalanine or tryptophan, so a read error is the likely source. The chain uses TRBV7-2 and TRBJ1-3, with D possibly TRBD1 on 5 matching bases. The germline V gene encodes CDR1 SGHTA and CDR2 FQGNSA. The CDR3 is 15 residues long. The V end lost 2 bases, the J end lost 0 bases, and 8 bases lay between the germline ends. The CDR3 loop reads CASSLQGISGNTIYY. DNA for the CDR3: TGTGCCAGCAGCTTACAGGGAATCTCTGGAAACACCATATATTAT.

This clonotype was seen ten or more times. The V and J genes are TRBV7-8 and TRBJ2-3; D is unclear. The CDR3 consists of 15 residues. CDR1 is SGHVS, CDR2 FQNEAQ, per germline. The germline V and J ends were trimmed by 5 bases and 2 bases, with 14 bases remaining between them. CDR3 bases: TGTGCCAGCAGCATCCCTCATGCCCTCACAGATACGCAGTATTTT. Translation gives CASSIPHALTDTQYF.